These T cell receptor beta chains were read from a single sample in a study of cytomegalovirus exposure and HLA in healthy donors. TCRdb's table, derived via immunoSEQ multiplex PCR, lists solely in-frame clones and lacks some. The sample has 150,000 or so clones, 70% to 90% seen once. Sequencing was done on a sample of PBMCs. The source is a man in his forties or fifties in good health and CMV-seronegative. The CDR3 runs from the conserved cysteine through the conserved F or W. The D gene is left open where the match is weak. Rows give clone size only sometimes, using once, few, many, or a class for an expanded clone.

CDR3	DNA	size	D	V	J
CASRGGQPNTEAFF	TGTGCCAGTAGGGGGGGGCAGCCGAACACTGAAGCTTTCTTT	-	-	TRBV19	TRBJ1-1
CASSLSGTAKGAQYF	TGTGCCAGCAGTTTATCCGGGACAGCAAAGGGGGCCCAGTACTTC	-	TRBD1	TRBV27	TRBJ2-5
CASSGMTVAGELFF	TGTGCCAGCAGTGGAATGACAGTGGCCGGGGAGCTGTTTTTT	-	-	TRBV6-1	TRBJ2-2
CASSLVGLGVGTGELFF	TGTGCCAGCAGCTTAGTGGGGCTAGGGGTCGGCACCGGGGAGCTGTTTTTT	few	-	TRBV7-2	TRBJ2-2
CASSLGTANTEAFF	TGTGCCAGCAGCTTGGGGACAGCGAACACTGAAGCTTTCTTT	-	TRBD1	TRBV13	TRBJ1-1
CASSLRQAYNSPLHF	TGTGCCAGCAGCCTGAGACAGGCTTATAATTCACCCCTCCACTTT	-	-	TRBV11-1	TRBJ1-6
CASSRIAGQNYGYTF	TGTGCCAGTAGCAGGATTGCTGGACAGAACTATGGCTACACCTTC	-	-	TRBV19	TRBJ1-2
CASSPPGGGRSGELFF	TGTGCCAGCAGCCCCCCAGGTGGGGGGAGGAGCGGGGAGCTGTTTTTT	-	-	TRBV7-3	TRBJ2-2
CASSQRGPAQNSPLHF	TGTGCCAGCAGCCAGAGGGGGCCGGCGCAGAATTCACCCCTCCACTTT	-	TRBD1	TRBV5-6	TRBJ1-6
CASSMGRGSPSNEQFF	TGTGCCAGTAGTATGGGTAGGGGGAGTCCAAGCAATGAGCAGTTCTTC	-	-	TRBV19	TRBJ2-1
CASSQVRTGGTDTQYF	TGTGCCAGCAGCCAAGTCAGGACAGGGGGCACAGATACGCAGTATTTT	-	TRBD1	TRBV14	TRBJ2-3
CSGGLAGDPDTQYF	TGCAGCGGGGGACTAGCGGGAGATCCAGATACGCAGTATTTT	-	TRBD2	TRBV29-1	TRBJ2-3
CASSPPAGANYGYTF	TGTGCCAGCAGCCCCCCCGCGGGGGCGAACTATGGCTACACCTTC	-	-	TRBV7-9	TRBJ1-2
CASKRAGGAETQYF	TGCGCCAGCAAGAGAGCGGGAGGGGCAGAGACCCAGTACTTC	-	TRBD2	TRBV5-1	TRBJ2-5
CASSMRGRRDDEQYF	TGTGCCAGTAGTATGCGGGGAAGAAGGGATGACGAGCAGTACTTC	-	-	TRBV19	TRBJ2-7
CASSESTGANEKLFF	TGTGCCAGCAGTGAAAGTACAGGGGCTAATGAAAAACTGTTTTTT	once	TRBD1	TRBV2	TRBJ1-4
CASSFSGTGGGIAETQYF	TGCGCCAGCAGCTTCTCCGGGACAGGGGGCGGTATAGCAGAGACCCAGTACTTC	-	TRBD1	TRBV5-1	TRBJ2-5
CASSLSARYEQYF	TGTGCCAGCAGTTTATCGGCGCGGTACGAGCAGTACTTC	few	-	TRBV28	TRBJ2-7
CASTSRDYNSPLHF	TGTGCCAGCACCTCCAGGGACTATAATTCACCCCTCCACTTT	-	-	TRBV27	TRBJ1-6
CASSPTGADTQYF	TGTGCCAGTAGTCCGACGGGGGCAGATACGCAGTATTTT	-	-	TRBV19	TRBJ2-3
CASSSGQGADYGYTF	TGTGCCAGCAGTTCCGGACAGGGGGCGGACTATGGCTACACCTTC	once	TRBD1	TRBV27	TRBJ1-2
CASSQEVGRQGPTNEKLFF	TGCGCCAGCAGCCAAGAAGTGGGGAGACAGGGCCCAACTAATGAAAAACTGTTTTTT	-	TRBD1	TRBV4-1	TRBJ1-4
CASSRTGREDTEAFF	TGTGCCAGCAGCCGGACAGGGAGAGAGGACACTGAAGCTTTCTTT	once	TRBD1	TRBV7-3	TRBJ1-1
CASSPQSADNEQFF	TGTGCCAGCTCACCACAATCAGCGGACAATGAGCAGTTCTTC	-	-	TRBV18	TRBJ2-1
CASQREGQSQPQHF	TGTGCCAGCCAGAGAGAGGGCCAGAGTCAGCCCCAGCATTTT	-	-	TRBV2	TRBJ1-5
CASSLTGLLAGGPSDEQFF	TGTGCCAGCAGCTTAACGGGGTTGCTAGCGGGGGGGCCAAGCGATGAGCAGTTCTTC	-	TRBD2	TRBV7-3	TRBJ2-1
CASSLAGPPTPSGRLETQYF	TGTGCCAGCAGTTTAGCGGGACCTCCGACGCCTAGCGGGAGACTGGAGACCCAGTACTTC	-	TRBD2	TRBV27	TRBJ2-5
CASSLAGILGDSGNTIYF	TGTGCCAGCAGCTTAGCGGGTATTCTAGGGGATTCGGGAAACACCATATATTTT	-	-	TRBV7-8	TRBJ1-3
CASTPHTGFGNTIYF	TGTGCCAGCACTCCACATACAGGGTTTGGAAACACCATATATTTT	-	-	TRBV11-3	TRBJ1-3